This T cell receptor beta chain originates from a study of neoadjuvant anti-PD-1 for oral cavity cancer. Whole-study results and caveats: Higher pretreatment blood Treg/Th17 ratios correlated with higher pretreatment blood and lower post-treatment tumor TCRbeta clonality.

Trimming shortened V by 4 bases and J by 4 bases, and 11 bases separated the two germline ends. The CDR3 has 14 amino acids. From germline, CDR1 is MNHEY and CDR2 SVGAGI. TCRdb's table, derived via immunoSEQ multiplex PCR, lists solely in-frame clones and lacks some. Counted here are 84,000 or so clones, approximately 84% occurring once; the ten biggest clones make up around 3.1%. By share, this clone ranks as medium-sized. Antigen unknown. Patients had HPV-negative, locally advanced oral cavity squamous cell carcinoma. V gene TRBV6-5 combines with J gene TRBJ1-3, with unresolved D. The specimen was PBMCs, collected before nivolumab (anti-PD-1) treatment. The receptor was derived from a person aged 35 to 85 with oral cavity squamous cell carcinoma. CDR3: CASSSMDAGNTIYF. The CDR3, as DNA: TGTGCCAGCAGTTCCATGGACGCCGGAAACACCATATATTTT.